This T cell receptor beta chain was sequenced during a study of cytomegalovirus exposure and HLA in healthy donors. The sample holds a few counts of this clone. The primer mix had 60 Vbeta and 13 Jbeta primers. In the original workflow: Tens of millions of unique TCR beta chains, roughly 12 million shared, were counted in a later analysis. The repertoire was sequenced with immunoSEQ multiplex PCR; TCRdb's copy has only in-frame clones and lacks some. V and J calls and clone size are as listed in that table; D and trimming were resolved from the DNA. The sample records about 120,000 clones, approximately 8% being singletons. Trimming cost V 4 bases and J 0 bases; bases outside gene matches: 3. The CDR3 consists of 15 residues. Germline CDR1 is MGHRA and CDR2 is YSYEKL.

The sequence was obtained from a woman aged 35 to 49 in good health and CMV-seropositive. The sequenced sample consisted of PBMCs. The rearrangement uses TRBV4-1 and TRBJ1-3, with 7 bases aligning to TRBD1. The CDR3 here is CASSLDRSSGNTIYF. The CDR3 nucleotides read TGCGCCAGCAGCCTGGACAGGAGCTCTGGAAACACCATATATTTT.